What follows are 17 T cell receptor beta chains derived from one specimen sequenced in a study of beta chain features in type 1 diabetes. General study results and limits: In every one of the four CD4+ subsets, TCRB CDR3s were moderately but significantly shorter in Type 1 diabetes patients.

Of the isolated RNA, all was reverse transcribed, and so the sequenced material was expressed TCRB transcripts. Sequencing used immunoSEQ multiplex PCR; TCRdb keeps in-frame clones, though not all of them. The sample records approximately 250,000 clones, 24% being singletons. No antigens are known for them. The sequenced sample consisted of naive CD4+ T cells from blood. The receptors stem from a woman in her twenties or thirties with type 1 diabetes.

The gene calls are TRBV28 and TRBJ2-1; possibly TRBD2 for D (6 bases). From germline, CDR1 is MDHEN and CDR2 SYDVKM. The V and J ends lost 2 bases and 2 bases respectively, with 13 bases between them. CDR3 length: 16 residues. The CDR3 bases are TGTGCCAGCAGTTTAGGGGCGGGATTCCCCTACAATGAGCAGTTCTTC. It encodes CASSLGAGFPYNEQFF.

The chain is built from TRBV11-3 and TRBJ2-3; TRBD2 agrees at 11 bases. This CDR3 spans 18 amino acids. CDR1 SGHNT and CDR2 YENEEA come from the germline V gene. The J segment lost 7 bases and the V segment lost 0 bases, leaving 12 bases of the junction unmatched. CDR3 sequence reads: CASSLDVASGRWRYTQYF. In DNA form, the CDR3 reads TGTGCCAGCAGCTTAGACGTGGCTAGCGGGAGGTGGAGGTATACGCAGTATTTT.

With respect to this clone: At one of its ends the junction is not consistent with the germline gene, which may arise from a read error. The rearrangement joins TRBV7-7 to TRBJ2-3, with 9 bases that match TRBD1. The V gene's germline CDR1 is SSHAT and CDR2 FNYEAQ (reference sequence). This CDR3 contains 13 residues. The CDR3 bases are TGTGCTAGCAGCCGGGACAGGGCAGATACGCAGTATTTT. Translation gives CASSRDRADTQYF.

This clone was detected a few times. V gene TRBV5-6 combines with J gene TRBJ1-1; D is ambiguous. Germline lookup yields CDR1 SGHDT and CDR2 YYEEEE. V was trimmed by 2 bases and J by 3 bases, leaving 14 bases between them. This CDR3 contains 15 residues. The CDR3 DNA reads TGTGCCAGCAGCTTCGTTAATCCCCCGGACACTGAAGCTTTCTTT. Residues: CASSFVNPPDTEAFF.

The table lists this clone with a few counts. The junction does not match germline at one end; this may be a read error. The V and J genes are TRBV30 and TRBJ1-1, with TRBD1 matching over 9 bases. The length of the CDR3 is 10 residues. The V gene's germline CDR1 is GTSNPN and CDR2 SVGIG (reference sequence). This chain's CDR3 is CAWARKGQGF. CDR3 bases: TGTGCCTGGGCAAGAAAGGGACAGGGTTTT.

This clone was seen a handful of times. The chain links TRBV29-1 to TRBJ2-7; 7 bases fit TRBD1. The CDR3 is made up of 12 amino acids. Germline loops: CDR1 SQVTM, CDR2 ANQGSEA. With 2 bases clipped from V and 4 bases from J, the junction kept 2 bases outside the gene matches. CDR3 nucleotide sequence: TGCAGCGTTGAAAGGGGACAGTACGAGCAGTACTTC. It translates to CSVERGQYEQYF.

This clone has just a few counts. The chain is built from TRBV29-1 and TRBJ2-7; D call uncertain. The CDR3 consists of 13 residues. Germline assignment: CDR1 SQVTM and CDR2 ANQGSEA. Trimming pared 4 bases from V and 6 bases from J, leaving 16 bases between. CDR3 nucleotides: TGCAGCGTTGTTTCTCAGGCACCGCCCGAGCAGTACTTC. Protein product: CSVVSQAPPEQYF.

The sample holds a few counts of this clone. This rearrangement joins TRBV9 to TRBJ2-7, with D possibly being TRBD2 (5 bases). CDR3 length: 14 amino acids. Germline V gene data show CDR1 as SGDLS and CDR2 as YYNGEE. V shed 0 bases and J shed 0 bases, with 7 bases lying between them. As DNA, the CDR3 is TGTGCCAGCAGCGTAGCGGGGTACTCCTACGAGCAGTACTTC. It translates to CASSVAGYSYEQYF.

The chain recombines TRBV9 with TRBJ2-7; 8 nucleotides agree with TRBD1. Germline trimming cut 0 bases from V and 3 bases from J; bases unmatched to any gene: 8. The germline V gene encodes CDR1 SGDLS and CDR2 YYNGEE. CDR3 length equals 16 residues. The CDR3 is CASSVVSGGLIYEQYF. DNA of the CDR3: TGTGCCAGCAGCGTAGTGTCAGGGGGCTTGATCTACGAGCAGTACTTC.

The CDR3 DNA reads TGCAGCGTGGGGACCGGGACAGACATTCAGCCCCAGCATTTT. It specifies CSVGTGTDIQPQHF. The V gene is TRBV29-1, the J gene TRBJ1-5, with 7 bases matching TRBD1. This CDR3 is built from 14 residues. V trimming: 6 bases; J trimming: 6 bases; junction bases outside the gene matches: 11. Germline lookup yields CDR1 SQVTM and CDR2 ANQGSEA.

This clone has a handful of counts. The CDR3 sequence is CAWSAGSAETQYF. In DNA form, the CDR3 reads TGTGCCTGGAGTGCGGGGAGCGCCGAGACCCAGTACTTC. The chain uses TRBV30 and TRBJ2-5; tentatively, D is TRBD2 (5 bases). The CDR3 spans 13 residues. Trimming removed 1 base from V and 5 bases from J, with 11 bases in between. Germline CDR1 is GTSNPN and CDR2 is SVGIG (reference sequence). Based on the CDR3 plus reference TRBV30 and TRBJ2-5, the full variable domain is SQTIHQWPATLVQPVGSPLSLECTVEGTSNPNLYWYRQAAGRGLQLLFYSVGIGQISSEVPQNLSASRPQDRQFILSSKKLLLSDSGFYLCAWSAGSAETQYFGPGTRLLVL.

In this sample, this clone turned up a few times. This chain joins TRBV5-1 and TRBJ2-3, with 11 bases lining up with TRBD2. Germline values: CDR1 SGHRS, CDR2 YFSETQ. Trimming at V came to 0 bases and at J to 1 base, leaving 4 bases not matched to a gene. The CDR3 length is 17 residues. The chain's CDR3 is CASSLVTSGSGTDTQYF. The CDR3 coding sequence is TGCGCCAGCAGCTTGGTAACTAGCGGGAGTGGCACAGATACGCAGTATTTT.

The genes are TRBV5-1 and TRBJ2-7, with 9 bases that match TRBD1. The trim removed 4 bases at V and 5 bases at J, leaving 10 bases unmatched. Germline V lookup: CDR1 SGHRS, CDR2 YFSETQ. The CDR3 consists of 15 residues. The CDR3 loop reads CASSPRTTGGHEQYF. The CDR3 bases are TGCGCCAGCAGCCCCAGAACGACAGGGGGTCACGAGCAGTACTTC.

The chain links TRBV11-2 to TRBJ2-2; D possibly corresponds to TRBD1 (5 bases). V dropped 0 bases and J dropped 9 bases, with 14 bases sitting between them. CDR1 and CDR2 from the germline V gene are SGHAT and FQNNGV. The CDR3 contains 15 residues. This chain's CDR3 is CASSLEPGAGRELFF. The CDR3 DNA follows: TGTGCCAGCAGCTTAGAACCTGGGGCAGGGCGGGAGCTGTTTTTT.

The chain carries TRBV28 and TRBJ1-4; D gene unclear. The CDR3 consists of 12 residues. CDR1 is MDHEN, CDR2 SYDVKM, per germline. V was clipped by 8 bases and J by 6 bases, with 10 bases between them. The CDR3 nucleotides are TGTGCCAGCCGGGAAGCGGATGAAAAACTGTTTTTT. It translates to CASREADEKLFF. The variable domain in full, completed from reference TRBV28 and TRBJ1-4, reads DVKVTQSSRYLVKRTGEKVFLECVQDMDHENMFWYRQDPGLGLRLIYFSYDVKMKEKGDIPEGYSVSREKKERFSLILESASTNQTSMYLCASREADEKLFFGSGTQLSVL.

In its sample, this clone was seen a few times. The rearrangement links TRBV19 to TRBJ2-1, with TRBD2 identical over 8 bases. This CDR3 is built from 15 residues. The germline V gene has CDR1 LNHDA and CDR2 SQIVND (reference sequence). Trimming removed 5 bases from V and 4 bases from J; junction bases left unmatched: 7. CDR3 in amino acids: CASSLSSGSYNEQFF. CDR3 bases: TGTGCCAGTAGTCTCTCGAGCGGGAGTTACAATGAGCAGTTCTTC.

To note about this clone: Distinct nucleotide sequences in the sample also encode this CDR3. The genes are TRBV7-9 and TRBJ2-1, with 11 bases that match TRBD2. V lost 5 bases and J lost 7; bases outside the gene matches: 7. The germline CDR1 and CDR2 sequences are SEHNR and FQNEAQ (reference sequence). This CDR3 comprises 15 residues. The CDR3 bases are TGTGCCAGCAGCCTGCTAGCGGGAGGAGGTAATGAGCAGTTCTTC. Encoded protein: CASSLLAGGGNEQFF.